The 20 T cell receptor beta chains listed next were all sequenced from one sample in a study of cytomegalovirus exposure and HLA in healthy donors. It was with 60 Vbeta and 13 Jbeta primers that the PCR ran. The table came from immunoSEQ multiplex PCR; TCRdb's copy has only in-frame clones and leaves some out. The sample includes some 150,000 clones, 80% of them seen just once. The sequencing sample was made of PBMCs. The receptors stem from a female donor in good health and CMV-seronegative.

This sequence joins TRBV7-9 and TRBJ1-1, with no clear D. Trimming removed 1 base from V and 1 base from J, with 13 bases in between. Germline assignment: CDR1 SEHNR and CDR2 FQNEAQ (reference sequence). CDR3 size: 16 residues. The CDR3 region has the DNA TGTGCCAGCAGCTTAGTAAATGTAGATCGGAACACTGAAGCTTTCTTT. As protein: CASSLVNVDRNTEAFF.

The V and J genes are TRBV27 and TRBJ2-7, with TRBD1 matching 7 bases. The V and J ends lost 3 bases and 4 bases, in that order; junction bases with no gene match: 3. Per the germline V gene, CDR1 is MNHEY and CDR2 is SMNVEV (reference sequence). The CDR3 extends over 13 amino acids. DNA for the CDR3: TGTGCCAGCAGTTTTGAGACAGGGTACGAGCAGTACTTC. Its translation: CASSFETGYEQYF.

The chain combines TRBV6-6 with TRBJ1-5; tentatively, D is TRBD1 (6 bases). Trimming took 1 base from V and 5 from J, leaving 15 bases between them. This CDR3 comprises 16 residues. CDR1 and CDR2 from the germline V gene are MNHNY and SVGAGI (reference sequence). CDR3 region: CASSYYRATDDQPQHF. CDR3 DNA: TGTGCCAGCAGTTACTACAGGGCTACTGACGATCAGCCCCAGCATTTT.

CDR3 amino acids: CASSPRSGGRDLTEAFF. In DNA form, the CDR3 reads TGTGCCAGCAGCCCTCGGTCGGGGGGCCGGGACTTGACTGAAGCTTTCTTT. The chain uses TRBV5-4 and TRBJ1-1, with a weak D call TRBD1 (6 bases). V was cut by 4 bases and J by 5 bases, with 24 bases left in between. Germline-derived CDR1 and CDR2 are SGHNT and YYREEE (reference sequence). This CDR3 comprises 17 residues. Looking up the rest from reference TRBV5-4 and TRBJ1-1 gives the full variable domain: ETGVTQSPTHLIKTRGQQVTLRCSSQSGHNTVSWYQQALGQGPQFIFQYYREEENGRGNFPPRFSGLQFPNYSSELNVNALELDDSALYLCASSPRSGGRDLTEAFFGQGTRLTVV.

The chain is built from TRBV7-2 and TRBJ1-4; tentative D call: TRBD1 (5 bases). Germline loops: CDR1 SGHTA, CDR2 FQGNSA. CDR3 length: 15 amino acids. V gave up 7 bases and J gave up 7 bases, with 19 bases separating them. The CDR3 bases are TGTGCCAGCAAGCCCCAGGACAAAGCAAGTGAAAAACTGTTTTTT. It translates to CASKPQDKASEKLFF.

The chain employs TRBV5-1 and TRBJ2-7; TRBD2 aligns across 7 bases. Germline CDR1 and CDR2: SGHRS and YFSETQ. The ends lost 4 bases at V and 2 bases at J; junction bases unmatched: 9. The CDR3 runs to 15 residues. The CDR3 DNA sequence: TGCGCCAGCAGCCGGACTACTAGCGAACCCTACGAGCAGTACTTC. It codes for CASSRTTSEPYEQYF. The entire variable domain, with the rest obtained from reference TRBV5-1 and TRBJ2-7, is as follows: KAGVTQTPRYLIKTRGQQVTLSCSPISGHRSVSWYQQTPGQGLQFLFEYFSETQRNKGNFPGRFSGRQFSNSRSEMNVSTLELGDSALYLCASSRTTSEPYEQYFGPGTRLTVT.

This clone has just a few counts. The rearrangement links TRBV5-1 to TRBJ2-3; 9 bases agree with TRBD1. Germline V gives CDR1 SGHRS, CDR2 YFSETQ. This CDR3 has 16 amino acids. V lost 0 bases to trimming and J lost 2 bases; unmatched junction nucleotides: 4. CDR3 DNA: TGCGCCAGCAGCTTGGGGACAGGGGATTACACAGATACGCAGTATTTT. This gives the protein CASSLGTGDYTDTQYF.

This clone was observed a single time. CDR3 nucleotides: TGTGCCAGCACTCTTGGACAGGGGGCTGAAGCTTTCTTT. Encoded protein: CASTLGQGAEAFF. The chain joins TRBV6-6 to TRBJ1-1, with TRBD1 matching over 10 bases. The V segment lost 7 bases and the J segment 6 bases; nucleotides outside the gene matches: 5. CDR1 MNHNY and CDR2 SVGAGI come from the germline V gene (reference sequence). The length of the CDR3 is 13 residues.

This clone has just one count. At one end the junction does not follow the germline gene, possibly because of a read error. The chain carries TRBV7-9 and TRBJ1-2, with TRBD1 matching 9 bases. The CDR3 consists of 12 residues. CDR1 and CDR2 (germline): SEHNR, FQNEAQ (reference sequence). CDR3 protein: CASSSRDGQGNF. The CDR3 nucleotides are TGTGCCAGCAGCTCCCGAGATGGACAGGGGAACTTC.

The rearrangement joins TRBV5-1 to TRBJ2-5, with D maybe TRBD2 (5 bases). The CDR3 is made up of 14 amino acids. V was pared by 0 bases and J by 1 base, with 7 bases between. The V gene's germline CDR1 is SGHRS and CDR2 YFSETQ. This chain's CDR3 is CASSLERPQETQYF. DNA of the CDR3: TGCGCCAGCAGCTTGGAGCGGCCCCAAGAGACCCAGTACTTC.

The chain combines TRBV6-4 with TRBJ2-2, with D maybe TRBD1 (6 bases). CDR1 and CDR2 from the germline V gene are MRHNA and SNTAGT. Between the trimmed V and J ends, which lost 7 bases and 1 base, there was a span of 16 bases. This CDR3 is built from 16 residues. CDR3 bases: TGTGCCAGCACCCCAAGTGGGACACTGAACACCGGGGAGCTGTTTTTT. Amino acid sequence: CASTPSGTLNTGELFF.

This CDR3 is CASSQGLAGGETQYF. CDR3 coding DNA: TGTGCCAGCAGCCAGGGCCTAGCGGGAGGAGAGACCCAGTACTTC. The V gene is TRBV14, the J gene TRBJ2-5, with 11 nucleotides matching TRBD2. The germline V gene encodes CDR1 SGHDN and CDR2 FVKESK. The trim removed 3 bases at V and 4 bases at J, leaving 4 bases unmatched. The CDR3 extends over 15 amino acids. Variable domain in full (rest from reference TRBV14 and TRBJ2-5): EAGVTQFPSHSVIEKGQTVTLRCDPISGHDNLYWYRRVMGKEIKFLLHFVKESKQDESGMPNNRFLAERTGGTYSTLKVQPAELEDSGVYFCASSQGLAGGETQYFGPGTRLLVL.

This clone appeared a few times. J is TRBJ1-1 and V is TRBV5-4, with D unresolved. The V end lost 0 bases, the J end lost 0 bases, and 3 bases lay between the germline ends. This CDR3 has 13 residues. Germline V gene data show CDR1 as SGHNT and CDR2 as YYREEE (reference sequence). The chain's CDR3 is CASSLVVNTEAFF. The CDR3 nucleotides read TGTGCCAGCAGCTTGGTAGTGAACACTGAAGCTTTCTTT.

V is TRBV10-1 and J is TRBJ2-5; 10 positions match TRBD1. Germline CDR1 and CDR2: WNHNN and SYGVQD (reference sequence). V lost 8 bases, J lost 3 bases, and 9 bases stayed unmatched. This CDR3 has 15 amino acids. The CDR3 nucleotides read TGCGCCAGCTCCACCCGACAGGGGGCGGAAGAGACCCAGTACTTC. Translation: CASSTRQGAEETQYF.

V is TRBV11-2 and J is TRBJ2-1; 13 nucleotides align to TRBD2. Germline V lookup: CDR1 SGHAT, CDR2 FQNNGV. Trimming cost V 5 bases and J 7 bases; bases outside gene matches: 8. The CDR3 contains 16 residues. The CDR3 sequence is CASSILGGLAGNEQFF. For the CDR3, the DNA is TGTGCCAGCAGCATCCTCGGGGGACTAGCGGGAAATGAGCAGTTCTTC.

The rearrangement links TRBV10-3 to TRBJ2-7, with D perhaps TRBD2 (6 bases). From germline, CDR1 is ENHRY and CDR2 SYGVKD. V lost 0 bases and J 6 bases, leaving 21 bases between the germline ends. This CDR3 has 17 amino acids. CDR3 in amino acids: CAISESKAGSGPVEQYF. CDR3 sequence (DNA): TGTGCCATCAGTGAGTCGAAGGCCGGGAGTGGCCCCGTCGAGCAGTACTTC.

V is TRBV6-5 and J is TRBJ2-3; no reliable D call. This CDR3 region has 13 residues. Deletions cut 0 bases from V and 2 bases from J, with 3 bases between. Per germline, CDR1 MNHEY and CDR2 SVGAGI. CDR3 in DNA: TGTGCCAGCAGTTACTCCTACACAGATACGCAGTATTTT. Its protein is CASSYSYTDTQYF.

The chain couples TRBV6-1 to TRBJ2-7, with 9 bases that match TRBD1. Germline assignment: CDR1 MNHNS and CDR2 SASEGT. The junction had 11 bases not matched to a gene; V was cut back by 6 bases and J by 5 bases. The CDR3 length is 15 residues. CDR3 coding DNA: TGTGCCAGCAGCATACAGGGGGCGAGTTCTAACGAGCAGTACTTC. It translates to CASSIQGASSNEQYF.

The V call is TRBV6-5, the J call TRBJ2-7, with D possibly matching TRBD1 (6 bases). Trimming removed 2 bases from V and 2 bases from J, with 16 bases in between. Germline CDR1 is MNHEY and CDR2 is SVGAGI. The CDR3 totals 16 residues. In DNA form, the CDR3 reads TGTGCCAGCAGTTACGAGTCACCCAGGGGCCCCTACGAGCAGTACTTC. Encoded protein: CASSYESPRGPYEQYF.

The V call is TRBV29-1, the J call TRBJ2-1, with TRBD1 identical over 9 bases. J was trimmed by 2 bases and V by 3 bases; bases with no gene match: 8. Germline V gives CDR1 SQVTM, CDR2 ANQGSEA. The CDR3 totals 16 residues. The CDR3 DNA reads as TGCAGCGTTGAGGGGACAGGGACCCCCGCCTACAATGAGCAGTTCTTC. Protein: CSVEGTGTPAYNEQFF.